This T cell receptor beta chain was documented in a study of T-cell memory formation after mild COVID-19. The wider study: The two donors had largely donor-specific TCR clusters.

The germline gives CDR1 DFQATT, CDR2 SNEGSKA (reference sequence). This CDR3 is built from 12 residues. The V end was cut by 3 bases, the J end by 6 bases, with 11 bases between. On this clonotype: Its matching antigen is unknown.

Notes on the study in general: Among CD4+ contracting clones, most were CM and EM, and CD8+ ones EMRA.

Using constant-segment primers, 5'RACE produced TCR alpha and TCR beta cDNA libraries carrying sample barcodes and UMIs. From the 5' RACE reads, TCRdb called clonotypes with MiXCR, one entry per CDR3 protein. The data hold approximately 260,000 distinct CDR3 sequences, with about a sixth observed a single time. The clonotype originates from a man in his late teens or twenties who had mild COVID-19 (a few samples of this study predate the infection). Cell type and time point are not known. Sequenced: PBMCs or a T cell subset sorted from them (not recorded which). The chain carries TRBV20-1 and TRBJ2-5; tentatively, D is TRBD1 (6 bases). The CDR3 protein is CSASNRDKTQYF. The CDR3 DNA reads TGCAGTGCTAGTAACAGGGACAAGACCCAGTACTTC.